This entry lists 24 T cell receptor beta chains sequenced from one sample in a study of CD8 T cells in ankylosing spondylitis. TCRdb re-called the 5' RACE reads with MiXCR, one entry per CDR3 protein. The table shows roughly 130,000 distinct CDR3 sequences, with 8% to 9% occurring only once. Sequencing input: synovial fluid, either unsorted or a sorted T cell fraction (not recorded which). These receptors were obtained from a male donor with ankylosing spondylitis.

This clonotype was observed many times. V and J are TRBV12-3 or TRBV12-4 and TRBJ1-5; 8 nucleotides line up with TRBD1. With V trimmed by 6 bases and J by 5 bases, 3 bases remained unmatched. The CDR3 runs 13 residues. CDR3 nucleotides: TGTGCCAGCAGATTGACAGGGGATCAGCCCCAGCATTTT. Its translation: CASRLTGDQPQHF.

The chain combines TRBV20-1 with TRBJ1-1; possibly TRBD1 for D (6 bases). The length of the CDR3 is 13 residues. CDR1 and CDR2 from the germline V gene are DFQATT and SNEGSKA (reference sequence). Trimming removed 3 bases at V and 4 bases at J, with 12 bases between. The CDR3 loop is CSARAGAGTEAFF. The CDR3 bases are TGCAGTGCTAGGGCAGGGGCAGGCACTGAAGCTTTCTTT.

This chain connects TRBV29-1 to TRBJ2-7, with D perhaps TRBD1 or TRBD2 (6 bases each). The CDR3 runs 15 residues. Germline CDR1 is SQVTM and CDR2 is ANQGSEA. V gave up 3 bases and J gave up 1 base, with 16 bases separating them. The CDR3 here is CSVDQQGAGSYEQYF. CDR3 nucleotide sequence: TGCAGCGTTGATCAACAGGGTGCGGGATCCTACGAGCAGTACTTC.

The gene calls are TRBV29-1 and TRBJ2-7; 8 nucleotides line up with TRBD1. The length of the CDR3 is 12 residues. The junction had 5 bases not matched to a gene; V was cut back by 6 bases and J by 4 bases. Germline CDR1 SQVTM, CDR2 ANQGSEA. The CDR3 reads CSVGTGTYEQYF. The CDR3 nucleotides are TGCAGCGTGGGGACAGGTACTTACGAGCAGTACTTC.

This clonotype occurred a few times. The chain carries TRBV4-3 and TRBJ2-1; a weak D match, TRBD2 (6 bases). Trimming shortened V by 0 bases and J by 4 bases, and 13 bases separated the two germline ends. Germline values: CDR1 LGHNA, CDR2 YSLEER. CDR3 length equals 16 residues. The CDR3 is CASSQDLAAYYNEQFF. DNA for the CDR3: TGCGCCAGCAGCCAAGATTTAGCGGCTTATTACAATGAGCAGTTCTTC.

The table lists this clonotype with a few counts. The V gene is TRBV20-1, the J gene TRBJ2-5; TRBD2 matches at 8 bases. This CDR3 region has 11 residues. Germline V lookup: CDR1 DFQATT, CDR2 SNEGSKA (reference sequence). V lost 5 bases, J lost 4 bases, and 0 bases stayed unmatched. The DNA of the CDR3 is TGCAGTGCTCTAGCGGGAGAGACCCAGTACTTC. It translates to CSALAGETQYF.

The rearrangement uses TRBV6-5 and TRBJ1-2, with TRBD1 matching 9 bases. V was clipped by 8 bases and J by 2 bases; unmatched bases: 12. Per the germline V gene, CDR1 is MNHEY and CDR2 is SVGAGI. This CDR3 spans 16 amino acids. For the CDR3, the DNA is TGTGCCAGCGGATACCGGACAGGGGCCGAGAACTATGGCTACACCTTC. As protein: CASGYRTGAENYGYTF.

The V and J genes are TRBV5-1 and TRBJ2-5; TRBD2 agrees at 8 bases. Trimming removed 1 base from V and 5 bases from J; junction bases left unmatched: 4. The CDR3 sequence is 14 residues long. Germline CDR1 is SGHRS and CDR2 is YFSETQ. CDR3 bases: TGCGCCAGCAGCTTGTTACCGGGGGGGGAGACCCAGTACTTC. This sequence encodes CASSLLPGGETQYF.

V is TRBV20-1 and J is TRBJ1-1, with TRBD1 matching over 11 bases. Trimming removed 5 bases from V and 4 bases from J; junction bases left unmatched: 9. CDR1 and CDR2 (germline): DFQATT, SNEGSKA (reference sequence). CDR3 length equals 15 residues. CDR3: CSAPTPGQGVTEAFF. As DNA, the CDR3 is TGCAGTGCTCCCACTCCGGGACAGGGGGTCACTGAAGCTTTCTTT.

The chain combines TRBV20-1 with TRBJ1-5; D is undetermined. V dropped 0 bases and J dropped 6 bases, with 6 bases sitting between them. This CDR3 contains 12 residues. The germline V gene encodes CDR1 DFQATT and CDR2 SNEGSKA (reference sequence). The CDR3 protein is CSARDGVQPQHF. Written as DNA, the CDR3 is TGCAGTGCTAGAGATGGGGTTCAGCCCCAGCATTTT.

This clonotype was counted only a few times. This rearrangement joins TRBV7-2 to TRBJ2-7; D is perhaps TRBD1 (6 bases). The CDR3 consists of 14 residues. CDR1 SGHTA and CDR2 FQGNSA come from the germline V gene. Trimming cost V 3 bases and J 2 bases, with 11 bases left between them. The CDR3 region is CASSFGAGAYEQYF. In nucleotides, the CDR3 is TGTGCCAGCAGCTTCGGGGCAGGGGCCTACGAGCAGTACTTC.

The chain couples TRBV4-2 to TRBJ2-5; D may be TRBD2 (5 bases). CDR1 and CDR2 (germline): LGHNA, YNFKEQ. The CDR3 runs to 14 residues. Trimming stripped 7 bases from V and 4 bases from J, with 16 bases between. CDR3 DNA sequence: TGTGCCAGCACCCTAGGACTGGGCGGAGAGACCCAGTACTTC. Its protein product is CASTLGLGGETQYF.

This clonotype was observed many times. The rearrangement links TRBV20-1 to TRBJ1-2; D is unresolved. V lost 6 bases and J 2 bases, leaving 10 bases between the germline ends. This CDR3 comprises 12 residues. Germline V gene data show CDR1 as DFQATT and CDR2 as SNEGSKA (reference sequence). CDR3 region: CSALTPNYGYTF. CDR3 in DNA: TGCAGTGCCCTGACACCAAACTATGGCTACACCTTC.

This clonotype was observed a handful of times. The chain uses TRBV24-1 and TRBJ2-5; maybe TRBD1 (6 bases). In germline, CDR1 is KGHDR, CDR2 SFDVKD. The CDR3 spans 17 residues. Trimming removed 1 base at V and 4 bases at J, with 18 bases between. DNA for the CDR3: TGTGCCACCAGTGATTTCGGTCCCGACTTCAGGGGAGAGACCCAGTACTTC. Encoded protein: CATSDFGPDFRGETQYF.

This clonotype was observed at least ten times. V and J are TRBV7-2 and TRBJ2-3; 11 bases are shared with TRBD2. The V segment lost 0 bases and the J segment 4 bases; nucleotides outside the gene matches: 6. Germline lookup yields CDR1 SGHTA and CDR2 FQGNSA. The CDR3 runs 17 residues. The CDR3 DNA reads TGTGCCAGCAGCTTAGCTCCCCTAGCGGGGGGTTCAGATACGCAGTATTTT. It specifies CASSLAPLAGGSDTQYF. Supplemented by reference TRBV7-2 and TRBJ2-3, the full variable domain reads GAGVSQSPSNKVTEKGKDVELRCDPISGHTALYWYRQSLGQGLEFLIYFQGNSAPDKSGLPSDRFSAERTGGSVSTLTIQRTQQEDSAVYLCASSLAPLAGGSDTQYFGPGTRLTVL.

The V call is TRBV7-8, the J call TRBJ2-1; 9 bases are a match to TRBD2. Germline V CDR1 and CDR2: SGHVS, FQNEAQ. This CDR3 has 15 amino acids. V dropped 5 bases and J dropped 3; count of bases not matched to a gene: 5. CDR3 coding DNA: TGTGCCAGCAGCCAGGGGACTAGCAACTACAATGAGCAGTTCTTC. It is translated as CASSQGTSNYNEQFF.

The chain has TRBV5-1 and TRBJ2-5; TRBD2 aligns across 10 bases. J was trimmed by 4 bases and V by 4 bases; bases with no gene match: 13. Looked up from germline, CDR1 is SGHRS and CDR2 is YFSETQ. This CDR3 contains 17 residues. The CDR3 DNA sequence: TGCGCCAGCAGCGGACGGTTAGCGGGGGGCCAGGGAGAGACCCAGTACTTC. Its translation is CASSGRLAGGQGETQYF.

This clonotype was seen a few times. The chain links TRBV7-2 to TRBJ1-1, with a possible D match to TRBD1 (6 bases). Trimming removed 3 bases from V and 5 bases from J, with 16 bases in between. CDR3 length: 15 residues. Germline CDR1 is SGHTA and CDR2 is FQGNSA. The CDR3 reads CASSFDSAQGTEAFF. In DNA, the CDR3 is TGTGCCAGCAGCTTCGACAGTGCCCAGGGGACTGAAGCTTTCTTT.

The V and J genes are TRBV14 and TRBJ1-2; weak D call: TRBD1 (6 bases). Deletions cut 4 bases from V and 5 bases from J, with 14 bases between. Germline CDR1 and CDR2: SGHDN and FVKESK. The CDR3 extends over 14 amino acids. As DNA, the CDR3 is TGTGCCAGCAGCCCAGACAGGTACTCTTATGGCTACACCTTC. Protein: CASSPDRYSYGYTF.

This chain links TRBV7-9 with TRBJ2-7; 8 bases match TRBD1. This CDR3 comprises 14 residues. Germline loops: CDR1 SEHNR, CDR2 FQNEAQ (reference sequence). The J segment lost 2 bases and the V segment lost 10 bases, leaving 10 bases of the junction unmatched. CDR3 residues: CATNNPGQAYEQYF. CDR3 DNA sequence: TGTGCCACCAATAACCCGGGACAGGCCTACGAGCAGTACTTC.

Many counts were recorded for this clonotype. The chain links TRBV12-3 or TRBV12-4 to TRBJ1-1; 11 nucleotides align to TRBD1. The CDR3 covers 15 residues. V lost 3 bases to trimming and J lost 6 bases; unmatched junction nucleotides: 6. The CDR3 nucleotides are TGTGCCAGCAGTTTTTGGACAGGGGGCCGGGCTGAAGCTTTCTTT. It encodes CASSFWTGGRAEAFF.

The table lists this clonotype with many counts. The genes are TRBV12-3 or TRBV12-4 and TRBJ1-3; D uncertain. There are 14 residues in the CDR3. Trimming took off 1 base at V and 7 bases at J, with 11 bases between the two ends. This chain's CDR3 is CASSLGGGENTIYF. CDR3 DNA sequence: TGTGCCAGCAGTTTAGGAGGTGGCGAGAACACCATATATTTT.

This clonotype was recorded many times. The chain joins TRBV28 to TRBJ2-1; D is possibly TRBD1 or TRBD2 (5 bases each). V lost 5 bases, J lost 7 bases, and 21 bases lay in between. The length of the CDR3 is 16 residues. In germline, CDR1 is MDHEN, CDR2 SYDVKM. The CDR3, as DNA: TGTGCCAGCAGTGAAAACACGAGGGGAGTGGGGAATGAGCAGTTCTTC. As protein: CASSENTRGVGNEQFF.

In this sample, this clonotype turned up many times. V and J are TRBV28 and TRBJ1-1; D unresolved. V gave up 7 bases and J gave up 0 bases, with 3 bases separating them. The V gene's germline CDR1 is MDHEN and CDR2 SYDVKM. The CDR3 contains 11 residues. The CDR3 region has the DNA TGTGCCAGCACCCTGAACACTGAAGCTTTCTTT. Its protein is CASTLNTEAFF.